Following are 10 T cell receptor beta chains from one sample sequenced in a study of blood T cell repertoires in COVID-19. Profiling relied on immunoSEQ multiplex PCR, and the TCRdb table lists in-frame clones only, not all of them. Of about 180,000 clones in the sample, 89% were seen once. The sample consisted of peripheral blood. The receptor set was obtained from a young man who had recovered from COVID-19.

V gene TRBV7-9 combines with J gene TRBJ2-7, with a possible D match to TRBD1 (6 bases). The germline CDR1 and CDR2 sequences are SEHNR and FQNEAQ (reference sequence). The CDR3 sequence is 15 residues long. V was trimmed by 3 bases and J by 6 bases, leaving 18 bases between them. This CDR3 reads CASSLLPGTSFEQYF. The CDR3 bases are TGTGCCAGCAGCTTGCTCCCCGGGACAAGTTTCGAGCAGTACTTC.

The gene calls are TRBV10-3 and TRBJ2-3; D perhaps matches TRBD2 (7 bases). The CDR3 consists of 13 residues. V was clipped by 7 bases and J by 3 bases, with 11 bases between them. Per germline, CDR1 ENHRY and CDR2 SYGVKD. The CDR3, as DNA: TGTGCCATCAAAGGGGGAGGGACAGATACGCAGTATTTT. It codes for CAIKGGGTDTQYF.

The V and J genes are TRBV6-5 and TRBJ2-3, with 9 nucleotides matching TRBD2. V trimming: 7 bases; J trimming: 1 base; junction bases outside the gene matches: 3. Germline lookup yields CDR1 MNHEY and CDR2 SVGAGI. The CDR3 covers 14 residues. CDR3 sequence reads: CASMTSGGTDTQYF. CDR3 bases: TGTGCCAGCATGACTAGCGGAGGCACAGATACGCAGTATTTT.

This chain joins TRBV12-3 or TRBV12-4 and TRBJ1-1, with D uncertain. The CDR3 spans 12 residues. The ends were cut back, 5 bases at V and 3 bases at J, with 7 bases in the middle. The DNA for the CDR3 is TGTGCCAGCAGTGCGTCCTACACTGAAGCTTTCTTT. This gives the protein CASSASYTEAFF.

The chain joins TRBV7-2 to TRBJ1-2; D remains ambiguous. The V end was cut by 3 bases, the J end by 3 bases, with 14 bases between. CDR3 size: 15 residues. Germline V gene lookup returns CDR1 SGHTA and CDR2 FQGNSA. The CDR3 bases are TGTGCCAGCAGCTTTACTTCGGGGTCGGACTATGGCTACACCTTC. Protein sequence: CASSFTSGSDYGYTF.

This clone came up a few times. This chain joins TRBV27 and TRBJ2-2; D is possibly TRBD2 (7 bases). The CDR3 is made up of 16 amino acids. Trimming shortened V by 3 bases and J by 4 bases, and 15 bases separated the two germline ends. CDR1 and CDR2 (germline): MNHEY, SMNVEV (reference sequence). CDR3 sequence: CASSLGAGDFTGELFF. The CDR3 DNA reads TGTGCCAGCAGTTTGGGGGCGGGAGATTTCACCGGGGAGCTGTTTTTT.

In this sample, this clone turned up once. The J gene is TRBJ2-1, the V gene TRBV7-2, with 12 bases aligning to TRBD2. Germline lookup yields CDR1 SGHTA and CDR2 FQGNSA. V lost 2 bases and J lost 8; bases outside the gene matches: 10. CDR3 length: 17 amino acids. DNA for the CDR3: TGTGCCAGCAGCTTAAGGGTCGGGACTAGCGGGTACGATGAGCAGTTCTTC. The encoded protein is CASSLRVGTSGYDEQFF.

The chain joins TRBV7-2 to TRBJ2-1; 10 bases are shared with TRBD2. CDR3 size: 17 residues. Germline assignment: CDR1 SGHTA and CDR2 FQGNSA. Losses at the gene ends were 6 bases for V and 3 bases for J; bases not matched to a gene: 11. DNA of the CDR3: TGTGCCAGCAGACAACGACTAGCGGGCCTAGTCTACAATGAGCAGTTCTTC. Translated, it gives CASRQRLAGLVYNEQFF.

The chain has TRBV5-4 and TRBJ2-5; a weak D match, TRBD2 (7 bases). This CDR3 has 14 residues. Germline V gene lookup returns CDR1 SGHNT and CDR2 YYREEE (reference sequence). V dropped 4 bases and J dropped 5 bases, with 15 bases sitting between them. The CDR3: CASSGGGGRETQYF. DNA for the CDR3: TGTGCCAGCAGCGGAGGGGGGGGCAGGGAGACCCAGTACTTC. The whole variable domain, remainder taken from reference TRBV5-4 and TRBJ2-5, is ETGVTQSPTHLIKTRGQQVTLRCSSQSGHNTVSWYQQALGQGPQFIFQYYREEENGRGNFPPRFSGLQFPNYSSELNVNALELDDSALYLCASSGGGGRETQYFGPGTRLLVL.

The rearrangement joins TRBV30 to TRBJ2-3; possible D gene TRBD1, 5 bases. Germline-derived CDR1 and CDR2 are GTSNPN and SVGIG (reference sequence). CDR3 length: 14 amino acids. Trimming shortened V by 0 bases and J by 1 base, and 8 bases separated the two germline ends. CDR3 DNA sequence: TGTGCCTGGAGTGTAGACAGTGGCACAGATACGCAGTATTTT. It encodes CAWSVDSGTDTQYF.